The T cell receptor (beta chain) described here comes from a study of cytomegalovirus exposure and HLA in healthy donors. 60 Vbeta and 13 Jbeta primers were used in PCR. Measured with immunoSEQ multiplex PCR; TCRdb has only the in-frame clones, and not every one. The top ten clones hold 7% of a sample with about 160,000 clones, approximately 80% of them seen once. Concerning this clone itself: Its antigen is currently unknown.

Germline CDR1 reads MNHEY; CDR2 reads SMNVEV (reference sequence). V lost 2 bases to trimming and J lost 2 bases, with 7 bases between them. The CDR3 extends over 14 amino acids. The study's findings and limits: Within a later analysis, the majority of CMV-associated TCR beta chains appeared HLA-restricted. Researchers reported in a later analysis that common viral pathogens appeared linked to several top clusters. When analyzed later, the rates of TCR association showed variation by HLA locus, with DRB1 the most and HLA-C the fewest. For TCR beta chains, V- and J-gene trimming was later linked to a missense DCLRE1C variant.

The sample taken for sequencing was PBMCs. V usage is TRBV27 and J usage is TRBJ2-1, with D tentatively TRBD1 (5 bases). The clonotype originates from a woman aged 25 to 39 in good health and CMV-seropositive. CDR3: CASSLRGTYNEQFF. The CDR3 DNA is TGTGCCAGCAGTTTAAGGGGAACCTACAATGAGCAGTTCTTC.